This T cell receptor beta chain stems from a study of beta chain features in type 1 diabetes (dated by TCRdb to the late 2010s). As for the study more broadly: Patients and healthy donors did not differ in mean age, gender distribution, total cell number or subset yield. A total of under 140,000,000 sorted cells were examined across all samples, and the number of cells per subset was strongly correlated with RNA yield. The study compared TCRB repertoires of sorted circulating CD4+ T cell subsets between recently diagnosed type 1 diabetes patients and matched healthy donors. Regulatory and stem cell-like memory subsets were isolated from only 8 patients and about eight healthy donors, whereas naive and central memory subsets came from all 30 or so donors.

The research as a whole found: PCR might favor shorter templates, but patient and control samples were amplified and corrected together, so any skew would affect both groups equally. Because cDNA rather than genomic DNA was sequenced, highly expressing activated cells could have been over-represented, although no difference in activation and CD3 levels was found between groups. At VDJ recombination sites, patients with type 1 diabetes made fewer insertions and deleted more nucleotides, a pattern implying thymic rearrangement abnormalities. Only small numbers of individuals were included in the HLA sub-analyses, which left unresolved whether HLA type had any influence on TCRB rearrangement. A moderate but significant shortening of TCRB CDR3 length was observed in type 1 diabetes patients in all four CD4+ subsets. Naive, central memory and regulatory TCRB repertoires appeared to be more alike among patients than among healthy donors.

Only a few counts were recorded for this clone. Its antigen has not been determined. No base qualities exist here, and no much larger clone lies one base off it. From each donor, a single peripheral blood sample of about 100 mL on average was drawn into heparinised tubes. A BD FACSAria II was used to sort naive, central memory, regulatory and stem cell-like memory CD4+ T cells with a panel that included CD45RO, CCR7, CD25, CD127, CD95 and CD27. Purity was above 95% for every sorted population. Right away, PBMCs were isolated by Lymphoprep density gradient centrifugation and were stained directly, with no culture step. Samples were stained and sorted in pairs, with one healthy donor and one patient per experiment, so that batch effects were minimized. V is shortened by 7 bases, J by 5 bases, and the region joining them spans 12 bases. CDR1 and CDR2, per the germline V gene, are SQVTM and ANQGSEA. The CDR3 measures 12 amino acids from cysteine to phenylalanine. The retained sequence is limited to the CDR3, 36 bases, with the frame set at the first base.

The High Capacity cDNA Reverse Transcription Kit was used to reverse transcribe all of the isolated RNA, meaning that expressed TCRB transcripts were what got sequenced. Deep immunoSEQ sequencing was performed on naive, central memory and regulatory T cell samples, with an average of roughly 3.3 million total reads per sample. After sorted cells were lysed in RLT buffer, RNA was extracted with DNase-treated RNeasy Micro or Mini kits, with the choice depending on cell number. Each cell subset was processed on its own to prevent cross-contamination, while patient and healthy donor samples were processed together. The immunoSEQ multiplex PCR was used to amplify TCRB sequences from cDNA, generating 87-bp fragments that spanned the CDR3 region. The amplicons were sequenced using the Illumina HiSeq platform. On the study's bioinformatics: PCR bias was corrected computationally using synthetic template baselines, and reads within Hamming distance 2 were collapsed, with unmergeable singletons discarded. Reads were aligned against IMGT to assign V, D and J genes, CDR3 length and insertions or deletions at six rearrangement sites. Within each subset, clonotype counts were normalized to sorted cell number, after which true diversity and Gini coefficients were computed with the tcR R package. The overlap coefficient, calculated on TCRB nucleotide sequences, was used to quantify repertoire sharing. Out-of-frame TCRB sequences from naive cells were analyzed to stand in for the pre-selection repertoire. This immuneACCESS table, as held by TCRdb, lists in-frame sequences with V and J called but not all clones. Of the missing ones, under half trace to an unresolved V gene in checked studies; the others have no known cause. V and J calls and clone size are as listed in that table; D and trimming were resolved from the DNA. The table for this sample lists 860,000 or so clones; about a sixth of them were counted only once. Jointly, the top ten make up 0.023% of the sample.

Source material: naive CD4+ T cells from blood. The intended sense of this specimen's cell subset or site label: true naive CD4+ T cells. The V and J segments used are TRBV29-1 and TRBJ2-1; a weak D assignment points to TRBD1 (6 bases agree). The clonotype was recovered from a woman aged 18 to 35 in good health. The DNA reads TGCAGCGCTCAAGACAGGCACAATGAGCAGTTCTTC. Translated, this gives CSAQDRHNEQFF.